The 23 T cell receptor beta chains listed next were all sequenced from one sample in a study of T cells in Graves' hyperthyroidism and ophthalmopathy. TCR beta CDR3 region amplification was performed from RNA transcripts. HTBI primers drove first-round RT-PCR of the TCR CDR3. TCRdb redid the calling of the multiplex PCR reads with MiXCR, one entry per CDR3 protein. The sample records about 690,000 distinct CDR3 sequences, roughly 17% being singletons. The sequenced sample consisted of blood. All receptors derive from a man aged 50 to 59 with Graves' hyperthyroidism.

This chain joins TRBV20-1 and TRBJ1-5; no firm D call. V was clipped by 6 bases and J by 3 bases, with 15 bases between them. The CDR3 is 14 residues long. Germline CDR1 is DFQATT and CDR2 is SNEGSKA (reference sequence). The CDR3 region has the DNA TGCAGTGCAGCCACCTTCGGACTCAATCAGCCCCAGCATTTT. It specifies CSAATFGLNQPQHF.

In this sample, this clonotype turned up a few times. The V and J genes are TRBV7-9 and TRBJ2-7; a possible D gene is TRBD1 (6 bases). The germline CDR1 and CDR2 sequences are SEHNR and FQNEAQ (reference sequence). The ends were cut back, 5 bases at V and 7 bases at J, with 15 bases in the middle. This CDR3 spans 13 amino acids. Written as DNA, the CDR3 is TGTGCCAGCAGCAGCCGGGACAAACGGGAGCAGTACTTC. Encoded protein: CASSSRDKREQYF.

This clonotype has a count of ten or more. The chain has TRBV24-1 and TRBJ2-1; D is uncertain. This CDR3 has 13 amino acids. The V end was cut by 0 bases, the J end by 7 bases, with 6 bases between. Germline loops: CDR1 KGHDR, CDR2 SFDVKD. The CDR3 protein is CATSDLDRNEQFF. The CDR3 coding sequence is TGTGCCACCAGTGATTTGGATAGGAATGAGCAGTTCTTC.

The sample holds many counts of this clonotype. The chain recombines TRBV12-3 or TRBV12-4 with TRBJ2-7; maybe TRBD2 (5 bases). There are 12 residues in the CDR3. Trimming removed 8 bases at V and 2 bases at J, with 10 bases between. The CDR3 loop is CASGAEPYEQYF. The CDR3 coding sequence is TGTGCCAGCGGAGCGGAACCCTACGAGCAGTACTTC.

This clonotype was detected many times. The CDR3 protein is CASSAEGEQFF. The CDR3 bases are TGTGCCAGCAGCGCGGAGGGTGAGCAGTTCTTC. This chain joins TRBV9 and TRBJ2-1; TRBD2 is a possible D gene (6 bases). The CDR3 covers 11 residues. V lost 3 bases and J lost 9, with 7 bases in between. Per the germline V gene, CDR1 is SGDLS and CDR2 is YYNGEE.

The chain recombines TRBV24-1 with TRBJ2-3; no definite D call. The V gene's germline CDR1 is KGHDR and CDR2 SFDVKD. V was clipped by 2 bases and J by 3 bases, with 8 bases between them. CDR3 length: 14 residues. The CDR3 DNA is TGTGCCACCAGTGATTCCGCCCGTACAGATACGCAGTATTTT. Translating it yields CATSDSARTDTQYF.

V gene TRBV2 combines with J gene TRBJ2-1; D is perhaps TRBD1 or TRBD2 (5 bases each). This CDR3 has 15 residues. The germline gives CDR1 SNHLY, CDR2 FYNNEI. V dropped 2 bases and J dropped 9 bases, with 17 bases sitting between them. The CDR3 bases are TGTGCCAGCAGTGAAACAGGACCCCGGGCGGGTGAGCAGTTCTTC. It encodes CASSETGPRAGEQFF.

The chain joins TRBV20-1 to TRBJ2-5, with 9 nucleotides matching TRBD2. Germline CDR1 reads DFQATT; CDR2 reads SNEGSKA (reference sequence). The CDR3 runs 15 residues. V shed 5 bases, J shed 2 bases, and the junction held 9 bases outside the gene matches. The CDR3 is CSAGRGGRGQETQYF. CDR3 DNA sequence: TGCAGTGCTGGGCGGGGCGGGAGGGGTCAAGAGACCCAGTACTTC.

This clonotype was counted only a few times. The chain recombines TRBV5-5 with TRBJ2-1; 9 nucleotides agree with TRBD1. Losses at the gene ends were 0 bases for V and 8 bases for J; bases not matched to a gene: 6. The CDR3 is made up of 15 amino acids. Germline V CDR1 and CDR2: SGHKS, YYEKEE (reference sequence). This CDR3 is CASSLVGTGKDEQFF. The CDR3 DNA reads as TGTGCCAGCAGCTTGGTTGGGACAGGGAAGGATGAGCAGTTCTTC.

This clonotype showed up many times. The rearrangement uses TRBV2 and TRBJ2-7; D uncertain. The ends were cut back, 2 bases at V and 2 bases at J, with 10 bases in the middle. The germline V gene encodes CDR1 SNHLY and CDR2 FYNNEI. This CDR3 is built from 14 residues. The CDR3: CASSEYAVTYEQYF. DNA for the CDR3: TGTGCCAGCAGTGAATATGCGGTAACCTACGAGCAGTACTTC. Drawing the rest from reference TRBV2 and TRBJ2-7, the complete variable domain is EPEVTQTPSHQVTQMGQEVILRCVPISNHLYFYWYRQILGQKVEFLVSFYNNEISEKSEIFDDQFSVERPDGSNFTLKIRSTKLEDSAMYFCASSEYAVTYEQYFGPGTRLTVT.

This clonotype has only a few counts. This chain links TRBV19 with TRBJ1-5; 7 bases map to TRBD1. Trimming at V came to 7 bases and at J to 4 bases, leaving 7 bases not matched to a gene. There are 14 residues in the CDR3. Germline CDR1 LNHDA, CDR2 SQIVND (reference sequence). This CDR3 is CASTTQGGNQPQHF. The CDR3, as DNA: TGTGCCAGTACCACCCAGGGGGGAAATCAGCCCCAGCATTTT.

The table lists this clonotype with a few counts. V and J are TRBV27 and TRBJ1-6; unclear D gene. Germline V gives CDR1 MNHEY, CDR2 SMNVEV (reference sequence). The CDR3 has 12 amino acids. The V end was cut by 10 bases, the J end by 9 bases, with 13 bases between. The CDR3 sequence is CATSDVASPLHF. The CDR3 bases are TGTGCCACCAGCGACGTGGCTTCACCCCTCCACTTT.

This clonotype appeared many times. CDR3 coding DNA: TGTGCCAGCAGCCAAACCTGGTCTAACACTGAAGCTTTCTTT. This sequence encodes CASSQTWSNTEAFF. The chain joins TRBV12-3 or TRBV12-4 to TRBJ1-1; no clear D. The germline V and J ends were trimmed by 6 bases and 2 bases, with 13 bases remaining between them. The CDR3 has 14 amino acids.

The genes are TRBV6-1 and TRBJ2-7, with 9 bases aligning to TRBD1. V dropped 6 bases and J dropped 4; count of bases not matched to a gene: 7. Germline V gene sequence: CDR1 MNHNS, CDR2 SASEGT. This CDR3 has 14 residues. In DNA, the CDR3 is TGTGCCAGCAGAACCGGGACAGGGCAATACGAGCAGTACTTC. Translating gives CASRTGTGQYEQYF.

This clonotype was recorded a few times. The chain employs TRBV4-1 and TRBJ1-4, with a weak D call TRBD1 (5 bases). CDR1 and CDR2 from the germline V gene are MGHRA and YSYEKL. Trimming shortened V by 0 bases and J by 4 bases, and 15 bases separated the two germline ends. CDR3 length: 17 amino acids. CDR3 sequence: CASSQDLGGGVNEKLFF. The CDR3 coding sequence is TGCGCCAGCAGCCAAGATCTGGGGGGGGGGGTTAATGAAAAACTGTTTTTT.

This clonotype was detected once. J is TRBJ2-1 and V is TRBV7-8, with no clear D. The CDR3 is 15 amino acids. CDR1 is SGHVS and CDR2 is FQNEAQ in the germline V gene. The germline V and J ends were trimmed by 5 bases and 0 bases, with 11 bases remaining between them. The CDR3 DNA follows: TGTGCCAGCAGCGTATCGACCTTCTCCTACAATGAGCAGTTCTTC. It yields the protein CASSVSTFSYNEQFF.

This clonotype was seen repeatedly, ten times or more. This chain connects TRBV28 to TRBJ2-6, with 9 bases matching TRBD1. Germline V gene sequence: CDR1 MDHEN, CDR2 SYDVKM. V shed 7 bases and J 0 bases; nucleotides not matched to a gene: 7. The CDR3 runs to 17 residues. DNA for the CDR3: TGTGCCAGCATTACAGGGGGCTTAGCCTCTGGGGCCAACGTCCTGACTTTC. Amino acid sequence: CASITGGLASGANVLTF.

A few counts support this clonotype. This chain joins TRBV3-1 and TRBJ2-7; tentatively, D is TRBD1 (5 bases). V lost 2 bases to trimming and J lost 5 bases, with 10 bases between them. The CDR3 consists of 13 residues. Germline V CDR1 and CDR2: LGHDT, YNNKEL (reference sequence). CDR3 nucleotide sequence: TGTGCCAGCAGCCAACGACAGCTAGACGAGCAGTACTTC. Its translation is CASSQRQLDEQYF.

This clonotype was detected many times. The gene calls are TRBV20-1 and TRBJ2-3; TRBD2 aligns across 8 bases. Germline-derived CDR1 and CDR2 are DFQATT and SNEGSKA (reference sequence). With V trimmed by 8 bases and J by 1 base, 8 bases remained unmatched. The CDR3 is 14 residues long. CDR3 DNA: TGCAGTTCAATTAGTAGCGGGGGCACAGATACGCAGTATTTT. Encoded protein: CSSISSGGTDTQYF.

The chain couples TRBV12-3 or TRBV12-4 to TRBJ1-2, with D perhaps TRBD1 (5 bases). The ends were cut back, 5 bases at V and 2 bases at J, with 15 bases in the middle. The CDR3 is made up of 15 amino acids. CDR3 amino acids: CASSPSSWGNYGYTF. The CDR3 DNA reads TGTGCCAGCAGTCCATCGTCCTGGGGGAACTATGGCTACACCTTC.

CDR3 sequence reads: CASSTGDRINTGELFF. Here the CDR3 DNA reads TGTGCCAGCAGCACCGGGGACAGAATTAACACCGGGGAGCTGTTTTTT. The rearrangement uses TRBV11-2 and TRBJ2-2; TRBD1 agrees at 7 bases. The length of the CDR3 is 16 residues. V shed 5 bases and J 2 bases; nucleotides not matched to a gene: 8. CDR1 is SGHAT and CDR2 is FQNNGV in the germline V gene.

This clonotype was seen only a few times. This chain connects TRBV7-9 to TRBJ1-1; weak D call: TRBD1 (5 bases). The CDR3 sequence is 15 residues long. V was cut by 1 base and J by 4 bases, with 13 bases left in between. Germline V CDR1 and CDR2: SEHNR, FQNEAQ (reference sequence). This CDR3 is CASSLVVGPGTEAFF. The DNA for the CDR3 is TGTGCCAGCAGCTTAGTGGTGGGGCCGGGCACTGAAGCTTTCTTT.

Many counts were recorded for this clonotype. The genes are TRBV12-3 or TRBV12-4 and TRBJ2-7, with D possibly matching TRBD2 (6 bases). The CDR3 spans 13 residues. V lost 6 bases and J lost 7, with 16 bases in between. The DNA of the CDR3 is TGTGCCAGCAGGGCTAGCGCCTCTAGGGAGCAGTACTTC. Protein sequence: CASRASASREQYF.